This record covers a single TCR beta chain. From blood CD8+ and CD4+ T cells, the TCR beta chain was sequenced. This sample was included in a study of CD8 T cells in Susac syndrome. From germline, CDR1 is MNHEY and CDR2 SVGAGI. Trimming stripped 6 bases from V and 3 bases from J, with 9 bases between. This CDR3 comprises 12 residues. Reverse transcription used about 0.45 to 1 ug RNA and random hexamers. MiXCR, run by TCRdb on the immunoSEQ multiplex PCR reads, gives a single entry per CDR3 protein. The sample carries fewer than 150,000 distinct CDR3 sequences, nearly 95% recorded once. Sequencing input: CD8+ T cells from PBMCs. The clonotype originates from a human donor in good health. The chain uses TRBV6-5 and TRBJ2-7; D call uncertain. The CDR3 is CASRDHLYEQYF. CDR3 sequence (DNA): TGTGCCAGCAGGGACCACCTCTACGAGCAGTACTTC.